Below, one TCR beta chain is given with its context. Its antigen is still unknown. CDR1 MRHNA and CDR2 SNTAGT come from the germline V gene. Trimming took off 6 bases at V and 4 bases at J, with 18 bases between the two ends. CDR3 length: 15 amino acids. Pooling was applied to second doses at about 4 or about 12 weeks. The method was immunoSEQ multiplex PCR; TCRdb's version includes in-frame clones alone and lacks a portion of them. This sample has some 110,000 clones; roughly 88% occur once, and the top ten carry 6.5% to 10%. This sample stems from a study of T cell responses to AZD1222 COVID-19 vaccine. Overall study findings and caveats: Close to half of spike-specific TCRs reportedly recognize unmutated variant regions. In a largely white British group with more females than males, clonal diversity was possibly underestimated. Regions 160-218 and 743-854 dominated among vaccine-associated CD4 TCRs spanning spike.

The genes are TRBV6-4 and TRBJ1-2, with a weak D call TRBD1 (5 bases). The source was peripheral blood, collected 28 days after the second AZD1222 dose. This receptor was identified in an adult who received the AZD1222 COVID-19 vaccine. CDR3 residues: CASSPGGSESYGYTF. The CDR3 DNA follows: TGTGCCAGCAGCCCGGGGGGGTCCGAGTCCTATGGCTACACCTTC.